The next 17 T cell receptor beta chains were all read from a single sample in a study of blood T cell repertoires in COVID-19. TCRdb's table, derived via immunoSEQ multiplex PCR, lists solely in-frame clones and lacks some. The data hold 200,000 to 300,000 clones, with roughly 80% observed a single time. The specimen sequenced was peripheral blood. These TCRs come from a man in his 60s with acute or convalescent COVID-19.

V is TRBV4-2 and J is TRBJ2-6; 7 nucleotides line up with TRBD2. The germline V gene encodes CDR1 LGHNA and CDR2 YNFKEQ. V dropped 0 bases and J dropped 0; count of bases not matched to a gene: 5. The CDR3 has 18 amino acids. CDR3 region: CASSQELAITSGANVLTF. DNA for the CDR3: TGTGCCAGCAGCCAAGAACTAGCGATTACCTCTGGGGCCAACGTCCTGACTTTC.

This chain uses TRBV27 with TRBJ2-3, with 7 bases fitting TRBD2. CDR1 is MNHEY, CDR2 SMNVEV, per germline (reference sequence). After removal of 2 bases from V and 1 base from J, the junction contained 3 bases not matched to a gene. CDR3 length: 15 residues. This chain's CDR3 is CASSLAGARTDTQYF. The CDR3 coding sequence is TGTGCCAGCAGTTTAGCGGGAGCCCGCACAGATACGCAGTATTTT.

This clone was recorded a few times. The chain has TRBV19 and TRBJ1-4; D unclear. Germline-derived CDR1 and CDR2 are LNHDA and SQIVND (reference sequence). The CDR3 covers 14 residues. Trimming took off 1 base at V and 2 bases at J, with 5 bases between the two ends. DNA of the CDR3: TGTGCCAGTAGTATAGCGAGGACTAATGAAAAACTGTTTTTT. It is translated as CASSIARTNEKLFF.

The chain links TRBV9 to TRBJ1-3; TRBD1 aligns across 9 bases. The CDR3 sequence is 16 residues long. Trimming at V came to 0 bases and at J to 3 bases, leaving 4 bases not matched to a gene. Germline assignment: CDR1 SGDLS and CDR2 YYNGEE. The CDR3 DNA sequence: TGTGCCAGCAGCGTAGCGGGACAGGGAATTGGAAACACCATATATTTT. It specifies CASSVAGQGIGNTIYF.

The chain joins TRBV5-4 to TRBJ1-6; 7 bases agree with TRBD1. From germline, CDR1 is SGHNT and CDR2 YYREEE (reference sequence). The trim removed 2 bases at V and 5 bases at J, leaving 7 bases unmatched. This CDR3 contains 16 residues. In DNA form, the CDR3 reads TGTGCCAGCAGCTTCCAAGGGGGCAGCGATAATTCACCCCTCCACTTT. It is translated as CASSFQGGSDNSPLHF. Complete variable domain (other parts from reference TRBV5-4 and TRBJ1-6): ETGVTQSPTHLIKTRGQQVTLRCSSQSGHNTVSWYQQALGQGPQFIFQYYREEENGRGNFPPRFSGLQFPNYSSELNVNALELDDSALYLCASSFQGGSDNSPLHFGNGTRLTVT.

This rearrangement joins TRBV20-1 to TRBJ2-3; D call uncertain. V gave up 3 bases and J gave up 6 bases, with 4 bases separating them. Per the germline V gene, CDR1 is DFQATT and CDR2 is SNEGSKA (reference sequence). The CDR3 covers 10 residues. The CDR3 bases are TGCAGTGCTAGGAGGGATACGCAGTATTTT. Protein product: CSARRDTQYF.

This chain connects TRBV6-6 to TRBJ1-3; 9 nucleotides align to TRBD1. V lost 4 bases and J lost 0; bases outside the gene matches: 4. The CDR3 consists of 16 residues. Germline-derived CDR1 and CDR2 are MNHNY and SVGAGI (reference sequence). The CDR3 region is CASSFDRGYSGNTIYF. CDR3 in DNA: TGTGCCAGCAGTTTCGACAGGGGGTACTCTGGAAACACCATATATTTT.

This rearrangement joins TRBV29-1 to TRBJ1-1; D might be TRBD1 (5 bases). V lost 1 base and J lost 6, with 12 bases in between. Germline V gives CDR1 SQVTM, CDR2 ANQGSEA. This CDR3 has 13 amino acids. Written as DNA, the CDR3 is TGCAGCGTTGAAGGAAGAAGGGGCGCTGAAGCTTTCTTT. This sequence encodes CSVEGRRGAEAFF.

V is TRBV10-1 and J is TRBJ2-2; D ambiguous. CDR1 is WNHNN, CDR2 SYGVQD, per germline (reference sequence). The CDR3 sequence is 14 residues long. Deletions cut 11 bases from V and 0 bases from J, with 13 bases between. Here the CDR3 reads CAGPRAANTGELFF. CDR3 DNA: TGCGCCGGGCCTCGCGCAGCGAACACCGGGGAGCTGTTTTTT.

V is TRBV4-3 and J is TRBJ2-5, with 7 bases fitting TRBD1. Unmatched junction bases numbered 3, after V lost 0 bases and J lost 2 bases. Germline V gene data show CDR1 as LGHNA and CDR2 as YSLEER. This CDR3 spans 15 amino acids. DNA for the CDR3: TGCGCCAGCAGCCAAGACGGGACAGCTCAAGAGACCCAGTACTTC. Translating it yields CASSQDGTAQETQYF.

The V and J genes are TRBV7-9 and TRBJ1-3; 7 nucleotides agree with TRBD1. V lost 5 bases to trimming and J lost 5 bases; unmatched junction nucleotides: 9. In germline, CDR1 is SEHNR, CDR2 FQNEAQ (reference sequence). The CDR3 spans 15 residues. The CDR3 region has the DNA TGTGCCAGCAGCCCTGGCGGAGGGGGCAGAAACACCATATATTTT. Translation gives CASSPGGGGRNTIYF.

The rearrangement links TRBV11-3 to TRBJ2-3; 8 nucleotides line up with TRBD1. V lost 5 bases and J lost 0; bases outside the gene matches: 4. Per germline, CDR1 SGHNT and CDR2 YENEEA. This CDR3 has 15 amino acids. Here the CDR3 reads CASSPGQGSTDTQYF. For the CDR3, the DNA is TGTGCCAGCAGCCCCGGACAGGGAAGCACAGATACGCAGTATTTT.

The chain employs TRBV9 and TRBJ2-5; D may be TRBD1 (6 bases). The V gene lost 4 bases and the J gene lost 0 bases, with 10 bases spanning the gap. Germline loops: CDR1 SGDLS, CDR2 YYNGEE. CDR3 length equals 14 residues. The CDR3: CASSSTGYQETQYF. As DNA, the CDR3 is TGTGCCAGCAGCTCCACAGGGTACCAAGAGACCCAGTACTTC.

This sequence joins TRBV14 and TRBJ1-2; D gene unclear. There are 13 residues in the CDR3. Germline V gene sequence: CDR1 SGHDN, CDR2 FVKESK. Trimming left V 0 bases short and J 4 bases short, with 6 bases between. For the CDR3, the DNA is TGTGCCAGCAGCCAAGATCTCCGCTATGGCTACACCTTC. Protein: CASSQDLRYGYTF.

The V gene is TRBV27, the J gene TRBJ2-3; 7 bases are shared with TRBD2. The CDR3 is 14 residues long. Germline CDR1 and CDR2: MNHEY and SMNVEV (reference sequence). The junction had 5 bases not matched to a gene; V was cut back by 3 bases and J by 5 bases. The CDR3 DNA is TGTGCCAGCAGTTTTGAGTGGGAGGGAGATACGCAGTATTTT. Amino acid sequence: CASSFEWEGDTQYF.

This chain connects TRBV10-2 to TRBJ2-3; TRBD1 matches at 7 bases. Unmatched junction bases numbered 12, after V lost 7 bases and J lost 5 bases. The germline gives CDR1 WSHSY, CDR2 SAAADI. The CDR3 sequence is 15 residues long. CDR3 bases: TGCGCCAGCACCCCGACAGGGTTCAGAGTAGATACGCAGTATTTT. This codes for CASTPTGFRVDTQYF.

J is TRBJ2-4 and V is TRBV7-9, with 11 bases lining up with TRBD2. Trimming cost V 5 bases and J 4 bases; bases outside gene matches: 4. CDR3 size: 15 residues. Germline-derived CDR1 and CDR2 are SEHNR and FQNEAQ (reference sequence). The CDR3 bases are TGTGCCAGCAGCACACTAGCGGGGGAGAAAAACATTCAGTACTTC. This translates into CASSTLAGEKNIQYF.